This T cell receptor beta chain was sequenced for a study of T cell responses to AZD1222 COVID-19 vaccine (dated by TCRdb to about 2021). General notes on the study: AZD1222 recipients with second doses at about 4 weeks or about 12 weeks were pooled, because spike-specific TCR depth and breadth did not differ between schedules. A total of over 230 trial participants underwent TCR sequencing, of whom 207 received two doses of AZD1222 and some 25 received two doses of the MenACWY control vaccine. Trial participants were enrolled into age subgroups of 18-55, 56-69 and 70-plus years, which contained about 150, 28 and 57 TCR-sequenced participants, respectively.

A note on this clone: It lacks a known antigen. No clone much larger than this one lies a single base away; base qualities are absent.

The CDR3 regions of human TCRbeta chains were analyzed by immunosequencing. In the original analysis: Repertoire TCRs were matched against a reference library of SARS-CoV-2-specific TCRs generated with the MIRA antigen-specificity platform. Breadth was defined as the fraction of unique TCRs that were SARS-CoV-2-associated. Depth was defined as the fraction of total T cells that were SARS-CoV-2-associated. Using the MIRA data, every spike-specific TCR was mapped to the spike region that the TCR reacted to and assigned to either a CD4 or a CD8 class. Log10-transformed breadth and depth values were compared by one-way ANOVA with Sidak's multiple comparisons tests. The clones in this table, taken by TCRdb from immuneACCESS, are in-frame only. Not every clone is retained; where verified, under half of the shortfall comes from an unresolved V gene, and the cause of the rest is unknown. For V, J and clone size, that table is used; D and trimming come from the DNA. This sample comprises some 130,000 clones, about 93% of them detected only once. The ten most abundant clones make up roughly 9% of the sample.

Explained via the paper, the time point label denotes: baseline before first vaccination. Vaccinee samples came from UK trials COV001 and COV002, including a single-blind randomized controlled phase 2/3 trial of AZD1222 (ChAdOx1 nCoV-19) in healthy adults. For TCRbeta chain sequencing, PBMC samples were collected from trial participants at day 0 and at day 28 after the second dose. Points the paper makes about the study in general: Only five to seven AZD1222 recipients were SARS-CoV-2 seropositive at baseline, limiting conclusions about previously exposed vaccinees. Spike-specific TCR breadth and depth rose significantly after two AZD1222 doses compared with day 0 and with MenACWY recipients. Reportedly, almost half of the unique spike-specific TCRs recognized epitopes lying outside the regions that are mutated in the B.1.351 and B.1.1.7 variants. CD4 TCRs associated with the vaccine covered the entire spike protein, and the dominant responses were in regions 160-218 and 743-854. The 56-69-year group was small, and its depth increase did not reach significance, likely because of low power. No day 14 peak-response samples were available, so repertoires were characterized only after the peak T cell response. Participants were mostly white British, with more females than males. The authors suggested clonal diversity may have been underestimated.

Measured from the cysteine to the phenylalanine, the CDR3 is 13 residues long. Just CDR3 DNA is preserved here, 39 bases in frame from base 1. According to the germline V gene (reference sequence), CDR1 reads LGHDT and CDR2 reads YNNKEL. V is cut by 0 bases and J by 5 bases, and the space between the germline ends is 8 bases. The rearranged chain carries TRBV3-1 (or the pseudogene TRBV3-2) and TRBJ2-7; no D gene call is confident. The sequences come from peripheral blood, collected on day 0 of AZD1222 vaccination. This receptor was obtained from an adult in good health. The DNA is TGTGCCAGCAGCCAAGATAACGGTCACGAGCAGTACTTC. Translation gives CASSQDNGHEQYF.